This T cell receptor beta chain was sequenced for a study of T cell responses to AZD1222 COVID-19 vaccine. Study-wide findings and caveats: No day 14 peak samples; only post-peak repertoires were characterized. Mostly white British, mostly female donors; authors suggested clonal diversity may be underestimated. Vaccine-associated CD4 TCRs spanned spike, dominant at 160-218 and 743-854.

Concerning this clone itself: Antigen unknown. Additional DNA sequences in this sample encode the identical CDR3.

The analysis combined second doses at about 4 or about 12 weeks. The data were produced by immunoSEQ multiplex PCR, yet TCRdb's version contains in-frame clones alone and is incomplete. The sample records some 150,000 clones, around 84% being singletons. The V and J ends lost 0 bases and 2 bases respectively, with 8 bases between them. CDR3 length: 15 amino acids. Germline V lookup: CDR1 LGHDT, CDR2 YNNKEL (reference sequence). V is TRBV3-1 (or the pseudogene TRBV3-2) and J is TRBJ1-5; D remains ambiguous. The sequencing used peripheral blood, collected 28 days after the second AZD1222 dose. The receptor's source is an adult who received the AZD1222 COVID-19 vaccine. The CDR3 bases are TGTGCCAGCAGCCAAGACCTCTCTGGCAATCAGCCCCAGCATTTT. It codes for CASSQDLSGNQPQHF.